One T cell receptor (beta chain) is described in this entry. The source of the sample is a study of blood T cell repertoires in COVID-19. Across the study: COVID-19 samples, acute and convalescent, were from the United States, Italy and Spain. T cells, B-cell-depleted T cells, or PBMCs provided the cDNA or gDNA that served as material.

This CDR3 is built from 16 residues. Germline trimming cut 3 bases from V and 0 bases from J; bases unmatched to any gene: 6. CDR1 is SGHNT, CDR2 YYREEE, per germline (reference sequence). As processed by the authors: For nucleated cells, counts were estimated from reference gene primer amplification. The protocol was immunoSEQ multiplex PCR, while the TCRdb copy is restricted to in-frame clones and leaves out a portion. V and J calls and clone size are as listed in that table; D and trimming were resolved from the DNA. In the table there are about 83,000 clones, more than 75% of which are singletons.

The clonotype originates from a man aged 50 to 60 with active COVID-19. The specimen was peripheral blood. The chain employs TRBV5-4 and TRBJ1-3; TRBD1 matches 7 bases. The CDR3 reads CASSSLDRDSGNTIYF. The CDR3 nucleotides read TGTGCCAGCAGCTCCCTCGACAGGGACTCTGGAAACACCATATATTTT.